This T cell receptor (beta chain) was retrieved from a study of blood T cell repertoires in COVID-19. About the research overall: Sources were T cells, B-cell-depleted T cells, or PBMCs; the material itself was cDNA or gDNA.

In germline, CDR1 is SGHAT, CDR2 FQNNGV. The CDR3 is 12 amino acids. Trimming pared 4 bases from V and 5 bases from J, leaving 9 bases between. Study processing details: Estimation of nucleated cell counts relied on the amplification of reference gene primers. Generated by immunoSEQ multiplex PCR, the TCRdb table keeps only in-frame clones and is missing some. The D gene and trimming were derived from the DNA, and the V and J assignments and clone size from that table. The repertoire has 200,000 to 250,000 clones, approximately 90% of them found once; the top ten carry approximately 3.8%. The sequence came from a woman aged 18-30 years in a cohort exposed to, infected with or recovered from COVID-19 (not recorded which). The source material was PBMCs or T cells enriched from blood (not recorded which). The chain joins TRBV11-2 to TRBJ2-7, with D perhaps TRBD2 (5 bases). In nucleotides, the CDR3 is TGTGCCAGCAGCTCGGGGTCCCACGAGCAGTACTTC. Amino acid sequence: CASSSGSHEQYF.